This passage covers 27 T cell receptor beta chains from one sample sequenced in a study of shared clonotypes between healthy human individuals (dated by TCRdb to 2018 to 2021). Libraries were built with the immunoSEQ multiplex PCR assay. TCRdb limited this immuneACCESS table to in-frame rearrangements with V and J called. A share of clones is missing; checked studies link under half to unresolved V genes, and the rest is unexplained. Across this sample there are 2 million or so clones, with roughly 94% seen only once. The top ten clones comprise about 1.1% of the sample. CD8 naive samples consisted of CD45RO-negative cells that were positively selected for CCR7, yielding a CD45RA+CCR7+ population without TemRA cells. Sequencing used naive CD8+ T cells sorted from blood. The meaning of the sample's cell subset or site label: CD45RA+CCR7+. Receptors were obtained from a man younger than 35 in good health.

This clone showed up just once. At the DNA level, this CDR3 is encoded by other sequences in the same sample as well. The chain is built from TRBV4-1 and TRBJ2-7; D remains ambiguous. The CDR3 has 13 residues. Germline CDR1 is MGHRA and CDR2 is YSYEKL. Trimming pared 3 bases from V and 0 bases from J, leaving 6 bases between. The CDR3 DNA reads TGCGCCAGCAGCCATAAGGACTCCTACGAGCAGTACTTC. Translated, it gives CASSHKDSYEQYF.

V gene TRBV19 combines with J gene TRBJ2-7; no reliable D call. The CDR3 totals 14 residues. Germline lookup yields CDR1 LNHDA and CDR2 SQIVND (reference sequence). V was shortened by 3 bases and J by 6 bases, with 15 bases between the two germline ends. The CDR3 DNA sequence: TGTGCCAGTAGTATTGGGCAGGCCGGGTTCGAGCAGTACTTC. Amino acids: CASSIGQAGFEQYF. Variable domain in full (rest from reference TRBV19 and TRBJ2-7): DGGITQSPKYLFRKEGQNVTLSCEQNLNHDAMYWYRQDPGQGLRLIYYSQIVNDFQKGDIAEGYSVSREKKESFPLTVTSAQKNPTAFYLCASSIGQAGFEQYFGPGTRLTVT.

The chain is built from TRBV25-1 and TRBJ2-3, with 8 bases that match TRBD2. The CDR3 runs to 16 residues. Trimming took 2 bases from V and 5 from J; bases not matched to a gene: 9. The germline V gene has CDR1 MGHDK and CDR2 SYGVNS. The DNA for the CDR3 is TGTGCCAGCAGTGAAAAGGTCGGGGGGGCCGGAGATACGCAGTATTTT. Protein: CASSEKVGGAGDTQYF.

The rearrangement uses TRBV7-6 and TRBJ2-7, with a weak D call TRBD2 (6 bases). Looked up from germline, CDR1 is SGHVS and CDR2 is FNYEAQ. Trimming removed 1 base at V and 0 bases at J, with 13 bases between. This CDR3 region has 16 residues. The CDR3 DNA reads as TGTGCCAGCAGCTTAGAAGCGGGCCCATACTCCTACGAGCAGTACTTC. This encodes CASSLEAGPYSYEQYF.

This clone has only one observation. The chain is built from TRBV18 and TRBJ2-3, with a possible D match to TRBD1 (6 bases). V was shortened by 3 bases and J by 6 bases, with 22 bases between the two germline ends. CDR1 KGHSH and CDR2 LQKENI come from the germline V gene. The CDR3 is 17 residues long. The CDR3 DNA sequence: TGTGCCAGCTCACCGCCCCCTACAGGGTTTGGGGCGGATACGCAGTATTTT. Translated, it gives CASSPPPTGFGADTQYF.

The chain recombines TRBV4-3 with TRBJ2-7; TRBD2 might be the D (6 bases). Germline values: CDR1 LGHNA, CDR2 YSLEER. The CDR3 is 15 amino acids. V shed 0 bases and J shed 2 bases, with 11 bases lying between them. CDR3 sequence: CASSQEGGFAYEQYF. The CDR3 DNA reads TGCGCCAGCAGCCAAGAAGGAGGGTTCGCCTACGAGCAGTACTTC.

This sequence joins TRBV27 and TRBJ2-7; D is ambiguous. CDR1 MNHEY and CDR2 SMNVEV come from the germline V gene (reference sequence). This CDR3 comprises 12 residues. The germline V and J ends were trimmed by 4 bases and 2 bases, with 6 bases remaining between them. The CDR3 sequence: CASSSFPYEQYF. CDR3 nucleotide sequence: TGTGCCAGCAGTTCATTTCCCTACGAGCAGTACTTC.

A note on this clone: The same CDR3 also results from other DNA sequences found in this sample. The V gene is TRBV27, the J gene TRBJ2-7, with 8 bases fitting TRBD1. From germline, CDR1 is MNHEY and CDR2 SMNVEV (reference sequence). J was trimmed by 4 bases and V by 5 bases; bases with no gene match: 7. This CDR3 contains 14 residues. The CDR3 reads CASSPQGAGYEQYF. As DNA, the CDR3 is TGTGCCAGCAGTCCTCAGGGGGCGGGGTACGAGCAGTACTTC.

The chain links TRBV28 to TRBJ1-6; D is unresolved. Trimming cost V 2 bases and J 0 bases, with 5 bases left between them. The CDR3 length is 15 residues. In germline, CDR1 is MDHEN, CDR2 SYDVKM. Here the CDR3 DNA reads TGTGCCAGCAGTTTAATCTTCTCCTATAATTCACCCCTCCACTTT. Translation: CASSLIFSYNSPLHF.

The CDR3 is CASRPGGWGSPLHF. The DNA for the CDR3 is TGTGCCAGCAGACCAGGGGGCTGGGGTTCACCCCTCCACTTT. The chain links TRBV6-5 to TRBJ1-6; 8 bases agree with TRBD1. Trimming cost V 6 bases and J 9 bases; bases outside gene matches: 7. Germline V lookup: CDR1 MNHEY, CDR2 SVGAGI. The CDR3 is 14 amino acids.

This sequence joins TRBV12-5 and TRBJ2-7; D remains unclear. CDR1 and CDR2 (germline): LGHNT, FRNRAP. The CDR3 totals 14 residues. The V end was cut by 1 base, the J end by 3 bases, with 10 bases between. In nucleotides, the CDR3 is TGTGCTAGTGGTTTGGGAGACACCCTCTACGAGCAGTACTTC. Protein sequence: CASGLGDTLYEQYF.

This chain connects TRBV9 to TRBJ2-7; D possibly corresponds to TRBD1 (5 bases). The CDR3 has 14 residues. Trimming pared 4 bases from V and 2 bases from J, leaving 13 bases between. Germline CDR1 and CDR2: SGDLS and YYNGEE. CDR3 sequence (DNA): TGTGCCAGCAGCACCAGTGGGGCTCCCTACGAGCAGTACTTC. Amino acid sequence: CASSTSGAPYEQYF.

The V call is TRBV5-8, the J call TRBJ1-5, with 8 bases fitting TRBD1. The CDR3 spans 15 residues. With V trimmed by 0 bases and J by 6 bases, 5 bases remained unmatched. Germline values: CDR1 SGHTS, CDR2 YDEGEE. The CDR3 loop is CASSLEVTGVQPQHF. The CDR3 coding sequence is TGTGCCAGCAGCTTGGAGGTGACAGGGGTTCAGCCCCAGCATTTT.

The gene calls are TRBV7-9 and TRBJ1-1, with a weak D call TRBD1 (6 bases). The CDR3 runs to 17 residues. Germline CDR1 SEHNR, CDR2 FQNEAQ (reference sequence). The V gene lost 3 bases and the J gene lost 4 bases, with 21 bases spanning the gap. The CDR3 is CASSLPLKGGYSTEAFF. CDR3 coding DNA: TGTGCCAGCAGCTTGCCCCTTAAAGGGGGGTACAGCACTGAAGCTTTCTTT. Supplemented by reference TRBV7-9 and TRBJ1-1, the full variable domain reads DTGVSQNPRHKITKRGQNVTFRCDPISEHNRLYWYRQTLGQGPEFLTYFQNEAQLEKSRLLSDRFSAERPKGSFSTLEIQRTEQGDSAMYLCASSLPLKGGYSTEAFFGQGTRLTVV.

The J gene is TRBJ2-1, the V gene TRBV7-8; 9 bases agree with TRBD1. CDR3 size: 14 residues. V lost 3 bases and J lost 6; bases outside the gene matches: 3. Germline CDR1 SGHVS, CDR2 FQNEAQ. DNA of the CDR3: TGTGCCAGCAGCTTGACAGGGGGGGGCAATGAGCAGTTCTTC. Its translation is CASSLTGGGNEQFF. The variable domain in full, completed from reference TRBV7-8 and TRBJ2-1, reads GAGVSQSPRYKVAKRGQDVALRCDPISGHVSLFWYQQALGQGPEFLTYFQNEAQLDKSGLPSDRFFAERPEGSVSTLKIQRTQQEDSAVYLCASSLTGGGNEQFFGPGTRLTVL.

The chain links TRBV5-1 to TRBJ1-1; D is uncertain. CDR3 size: 14 residues. Germline V lookup: CDR1 SGHRS, CDR2 YFSETQ. V was cut by 1 base and J by 1 base, with 8 bases left in between. The CDR3 loop reads CASSLIAANTEAFF. CDR3 sequence (DNA): TGCGCCAGCAGCTTGATAGCGGCGAACACTGAAGCTTTCTTT.

The chain links TRBV7-2 to TRBJ2-7, with TRBD1 matching over 8 bases. J lost 4 bases, V lost 3 bases, and 14 bases had no gene match. CDR3 length: 17 residues. The V gene's germline CDR1 is SGHTA and CDR2 FQGNSA. In DNA, the CDR3 is TGTGCCAGCAGCTTTCCCGGACAGGGCCCACTCTCGTACGAGCAGTACTTC. Its translation is CASSFPGQGPLSYEQYF.

The chain joins TRBV11-1 to TRBJ1-2, with 7 bases aligning to TRBD1. The germline V gene encodes CDR1 SGHAT and CDR2 FQDESV (reference sequence). This CDR3 has 13 residues. V gave up 5 bases and J gave up 4 bases; unmatched junction bases: 4. In DNA, the CDR3 is TGTGCCAGCAGCCGAGGGGGCAGCTATGGCTACACCTTC. This translates into CASSRGGSYGYTF.

Note on this clone: Other DNA sequences in this specimen translate into the identical CDR3. The chain is built from TRBV5-6 and TRBJ1-1, with unresolved D. CDR3 length equals 11 residues. Germline V CDR1 and CDR2: SGHDT, YYEEEE. The V end lost 0 bases, the J end lost 6 bases, and 3 bases lay between the germline ends. This chain's CDR3 is CASSLGPEAFF. For the CDR3, the DNA is TGTGCCAGCAGCTTGGGCCCTGAAGCTTTCTTT.

The chain joins TRBV5-1 to TRBJ2-2; D is unresolved. The CDR3 sequence is 12 residues long. V dropped 3 bases and J dropped 3 bases, with 3 bases sitting between them. The germline V gene encodes CDR1 SGHRS and CDR2 YFSETQ. CDR3 in DNA: TGCGCCAGCAGCTCCGACACCGGGGAGCTGTTTTTT. Translated, it gives CASSSDTGELFF.

Worth noting for this clone: One end of the junction varies from germline; a read error may be responsible. The CDR3 sequence: CASSPPGQGLFF. The CDR3 nucleotides are TGTGCCAGCAGCCCACCGGGACAGGGCCTTTTCTTC. The chain couples TRBV9 to TRBJ2-7; 9 bases fit TRBD1. Germline V gene data show CDR1 as SGDLS and CDR2 as YYNGEE. The CDR3 consists of 12 residues. The whole variable domain, filled in from reference TRBV9 and TRBJ2-7, reads DSGVTQTPKHLITATGQRVTLRCSPRSGDLSVYWYQQSLDQGLQFLIQYYNGEERAKGNILERFSAQQFPDLHSELNLSSLELGDSALYFCASSPPGQGLFFGPGTRLTVT.

Concerning this clone itself: Other DNA variants within this sample encode the same CDR3. The V gene is TRBV19, the J gene TRBJ1-5; D unresolved. Trimming removed 4 bases from V and 0 bases from J, with 10 bases in between. This CDR3 contains 15 residues. CDR1 and CDR2 (germline): LNHDA, SQIVND (reference sequence). CDR3: CASSTAEYSNQPQHF. In DNA, the CDR3 is TGTGCCAGTAGTACGGCGGAGTATAGCAATCAGCCCCAGCATTTT.

J is TRBJ2-6 and V is TRBV13, with D possibly being TRBD2 (5 bases). The CDR3 consists of 14 residues. Germline V gene lookup returns CDR1 PRHDT and CDR2 FYEKMQ (reference sequence). V lost 1 base and J 6 bases, leaving 7 bases between the germline ends. The CDR3: CASSLVREANVLTF. The CDR3 DNA follows: TGTGCCAGCAGCTTAGTGAGGGAGGCCAACGTCCTGACTTTC.

The chain recombines TRBV11-2 with TRBJ1-2; maybe TRBD1 (5 bases). The CDR3 covers 14 residues. The V and J ends lost 2 bases and 8 bases respectively, with 15 bases between them. CDR1 is SGHAT, CDR2 FQNNGV, per germline. The CDR3 is CASSLLGAGSGYTF. The CDR3 DNA is TGTGCCAGCAGCTTATTAGGGGCAGGAAGCGGCTACACCTTC.

The rearrangement uses TRBV9 and TRBJ2-5; D is perhaps TRBD1 (5 bases). Deletions cut 4 bases from V and 2 bases from J, with 9 bases between. Germline lookup yields CDR1 SGDLS and CDR2 YYNGEE. The CDR3 is made up of 13 amino acids. The CDR3 sequence: CASSKRQQETQYF. The CDR3 coding sequence is TGTGCCAGCAGCAAGCGACAGCAAGAGACCCAGTACTTC.

This chain links TRBV7-2 with TRBJ2-7; possibly TRBD1 for D (5 bases). The CDR3 has 14 amino acids. The germline V gene encodes CDR1 SGHTA and CDR2 FQGNSA. Trimming pared 5 bases from V and 1 base from J, leaving 12 bases between. The CDR3 spells CASSLISGSYEQYF. The CDR3 region has the DNA TGTGCCAGCAGCCTAATCTCAGGGTCCTACGAGCAGTACTTC.

The V gene is TRBV11-2, the J gene TRBJ2-7; D may correspond to TRBD1 or TRBD2 (7 bases each). CDR1 and CDR2 from the germline V gene are SGHAT and FQNNGV. The CDR3 is 14 residues long. V was shortened by 5 bases and J by 3 bases, with 14 bases between the two germline ends. CDR3 coding DNA: TGTGCCAGCAGCGGGGGGGACAGACTCTACGAGCAGTACTTC. This gives the protein CASSGGDRLYEQYF.